The entry below gives a single T cell receptor (beta chain) sequence along with its context. The data are from a study of OX40 agonist ivuxolimab in advanced cancers. Germline V CDR1 and CDR2: SGHRS, YFSETQ. Trimming pared 0 bases from V and 5 bases from J, leaving 8 bases between. There are 14 residues in the CDR3. Clones were read by immunoSEQ multiplex PCR, and TCRdb kept only the in-frame ones, dropping some. The sample has under 95,000 clones, approximately 89% seen once. This TCR was recovered from an adult with an advanced solid tumor such as melanoma, head and neck, liver or kidney cancer. V usage is TRBV5-1 and J usage is TRBJ2-2; D call uncertain. The sample in question was CD4+ or CD8+ T cells sorted from blood, obtained in a trial of the OX40 agonist ivuxolimab. CDR3 in amino acids: CASSLDPFTGELFF. The CDR3 DNA reads as TGCGCCAGCAGCTTGGACCCCTTTACCGGGGAGCTGTTTTTT.